This passage covers 25 T cell receptor beta chains from one sample sequenced in a study of regulatory T cells in long-lasting Graves disease. Through Arm-PCR of CDR3 regions and iRepertoire HTBI primers, TCR beta libraries were built. Each CDR3 protein is one row after TCRdb ran MiXCR on the multiplex PCR reads. The sample holds under 300,000 distinct CDR3 sequences, around 18% seen once. Time point described: newly diagnosed GD, antithyroid drugs for less than 3 months. PBMC-extracted RNA yielded the TCR library. This same sample was also taken into another study, of T cells in Graves' hyperthyroidism and ophthalmopathy.

The starting material was peripheral blood mononuclear cells (PBMCs), obtained at new diagnosis, from a patient treated with antithyroid drugs. These receptors were obtained from a woman aged 30 to 39 with Graves disease.

This clonotype was recorded only once. This chain uses TRBV20-1 with TRBJ1-5; D possibly corresponds to TRBD1 (5 bases). Trimming stripped 4 bases from V and 5 bases from J, with 12 bases between. The CDR3 consists of 13 residues. The germline gives CDR1 DFQATT, CDR2 SNEGSKA (reference sequence). The CDR3 spells CSATGGGDQPQHF. CDR3 DNA sequence: TGCAGTGCTACCGGGGGGGGGGATCAGCCCCAGCATTTT.

The rearrangement uses TRBV4-1 and TRBJ1-2; TRBD1 matches 10 bases. There are 15 residues in the CDR3. The germline gives CDR1 MGHRA, CDR2 YSYEKL. Trimming cost V 0 bases and J 6 bases; bases outside gene matches: 4. For the CDR3, the DNA is TGCGCCAGCAGCCAAGATTGGGGACAGGGGAATGGCTACACCTTC. Its protein product is CASSQDWGQGNGYTF.

This clonotype was seen just once. This chain links TRBV6-2 or TRBV6-3 with TRBJ2-1, with D uncertain. The V end lost 7 bases, the J end lost 5 bases, and 6 bases lay between the germline ends. Looked up from germline, CDR1 is MNHEY and CDR2 is SVGEGT. CDR3 length: 11 amino acids. CDR3 sequence: CASTVDNEQFF. In DNA form, the CDR3 reads TGTGCCAGCACCGTGGACAATGAGCAGTTCTTC.

This clonotype appeared a few times. The V and J genes are TRBV5-1 and TRBJ2-7; perhaps TRBD1 as D (6 bases). CDR3 length: 14 residues. Germline-derived CDR1 and CDR2 are SGHRS and YFSETQ. The V end lost 4 bases, the J end lost 7 bases, and 18 bases lay between the germline ends. CDR3 nucleotide sequence: TGCGCCAGCAGCGTACGGGACATAGAAGGGGAGCAGTACTTC. Its translation is CASSVRDIEGEQYF.

This clonotype has ten or more counts. CDR3 in amino acids: CASSPEAGESTDTQYF. The CDR3 nucleotides are TGTGCCAGCTCACCAGAAGCGGGGGAGAGCACAGATACGCAGTATTTT. V usage is TRBV18 and J usage is TRBJ2-3; 8 positions agree with TRBD2. With 2 bases clipped from V and 0 bases from J, the junction kept 4 bases outside the gene matches. In germline, CDR1 is KGHSH, CDR2 LQKENI. This CDR3 spans 16 amino acids.

This clonotype was detected ten times or more. The rearrangement uses TRBV27 and TRBJ2-1, with 7 bases aligning to TRBD1. This CDR3 is 15 amino acids long. Germline CDR1 reads MNHEY; CDR2 reads SMNVEV (reference sequence). Trimming cost V 3 bases and J 0 bases; bases outside gene matches: 2. The CDR3 DNA reads TGTGCCAGCAGTTTGGACAGGCTCTCCTACAATGAGCAGTTCTTC. Translated: CASSLDRLSYNEQFF.

This clonotype was recorded many times. The chain joins TRBV6-5 to TRBJ1-1, with D possibly matching TRBD1 (5 bases). V was cut by 2 bases and J by 1 base, with 14 bases left in between. The CDR3 runs to 16 residues. CDR1 and CDR2 (germline): MNHEY, SVGAGI. The CDR3 protein is CASSYDSPLRNTEAFF. The DNA for the CDR3 is TGTGCCAGCAGTTACGACAGCCCCCTTCGGAACACTGAAGCTTTCTTT.

This clonotype has ten or more counts. The gene calls are TRBV20-1 and TRBJ1-1; 10 bases agree with TRBD1. The germline gives CDR1 DFQATT, CDR2 SNEGSKA (reference sequence). V trimming: 4 bases; J trimming: 3 bases; junction bases outside the gene matches: 8. The CDR3 is 15 residues long. The CDR3 here is CSATDRGRGDTEAFF. In DNA, the CDR3 is TGCAGTGCTACAGACAGGGGGCGCGGGGACACTGAAGCTTTCTTT.

In its sample, this clonotype was seen many times. This sequence joins TRBV7-2 and TRBJ2-3; D may be TRBD2 (6 bases). Trimming took 0 bases from V and 12 from J, leaving 16 bases between them. Germline assignment: CDR1 SGHTA and CDR2 FQGNSA. The CDR3 extends over 14 amino acids. The CDR3 sequence is CASSLASREDFQYF. In DNA, the CDR3 is TGTGCCAGCAGCTTAGCGTCGAGGGAGGACTTTCAGTATTTT. Filled out from reference TRBV7-2 and TRBJ2-3, the complete variable domain reads GAGVSQSPSNKVTEKGKDVELRCDPISGHTALYWYRQSLGQGLEFLIYFQGNSAPDKSGLPSDRFSAERTGGSVSTLTIQRTQQEDSAVYLCASSLASREDFQYFGPGTRLTVL.

The J gene is TRBJ1-2, the V gene TRBV29-1, with 7 bases identical to TRBD1. CDR1 SQVTM and CDR2 ANQGSEA come from the germline V gene. CDR3 length: 13 residues. V lost 5 bases to trimming and J lost 4 bases; unmatched junction nucleotides: 7. In DNA form, the CDR3 reads TGCAGCGTTCAAGCCGGGACAGCCTATGGCTACACCTTC. The encoded protein is CSVQAGTAYGYTF. Filled out from reference TRBV29-1 and TRBJ1-2, the complete variable domain reads SAVISQKPSRDICQRGTSLTIQCQVDSQVTMMFWYRQQPGQSLTLIATANQGSEATYESGFVIDKFPISRPNLTFSTLTVSNMSPEDSSIYLCSVQAGTAYGYTFGSGTRLTVV.

This clonotype was seen ten or more times. This chain connects TRBV20-1 to TRBJ1-2; 8 nucleotides align to TRBD1. The CDR3 has 13 amino acids. V dropped 4 bases and J dropped 7; count of bases not matched to a gene: 8. Germline values: CDR1 DFQATT, CDR2 SNEGSKA (reference sequence). The CDR3 loop reads CSAKTGEARGYTF. CDR3 DNA sequence: TGCAGTGCTAAGACAGGGGAAGCGCGTGGCTACACCTTC.

This clonotype was seen at least ten times. V and J are TRBV7-2 and TRBJ1-2, with D perhaps matching TRBD1 (6 bases). CDR1 and CDR2 (germline): SGHTA, FQGNSA. Trimming pared 10 bases from V and 6 bases from J, leaving 18 bases between. This CDR3 region has 13 residues. In DNA form, the CDR3 reads TGTGCCATGGCCAGGGGCGGGTTTGATGGCTACACCTTC. As protein: CAMARGGFDGYTF.

This clonotype was detected only a few times. This rearrangement joins TRBV12-5 to TRBJ1-4; D possibly corresponds to TRBD1 (5 bases). The CDR3 is 11 residues long. The V gene lost 4 bases and the J gene lost 14 bases, with 11 bases spanning the gap. The germline CDR1 and CDR2 sequences are LGHNT and FRNRAP. CDR3 nucleotides: TGTGCTAGTGGTTGGGGGGGTAGGCTGTTTTTT. Amino acids: CASGWGGRLFF. The full variable domain, in which reference TRBV12-5 and TRBJ1-4 provide the parts outside the CDR3, is DARVTQTPRHKVTEMGQEVTMRCQPILGHNTVFWYRQTMMQGLELLAYFRNRAPLDDSGMPKDRFSAEMPDATLATLKIQPSEPRDSAVYFCASGWGGRLFFGSGTQLSVL.

This clonotype was found many times. CDR3 loop: CSATGGMNTEAFF. The CDR3, as DNA: TGCAGTGCCACAGGGGGTATGAACACTGAAGCTTTCTTT. This rearrangement joins TRBV20-1 to TRBJ1-1; 8 nucleotides agree with TRBD1. From germline, CDR1 is DFQATT and CDR2 SNEGSKA (reference sequence). The CDR3 totals 13 residues. V lost 6 bases, J lost 0 bases, and 3 bases stayed unmatched.

This clonotype was seen many times. This chain connects TRBV6-1 to TRBJ1-2, with D tentatively TRBD1 (5 bases). Trimming shortened V by 6 bases and J by 4 bases, and 15 bases separated the two germline ends. This CDR3 has 14 residues. Germline CDR1 is MNHNS and CDR2 is SASEGT. CDR3: CASRVHDRSYGYTF. As DNA, the CDR3 is TGTGCCAGCAGAGTTCACGACAGAAGCTATGGCTACACCTTC.

This clonotype was detected a few times. The chain uses TRBV6-2 or TRBV6-3 and TRBJ2-1; 8 bases are shared with TRBD2. Trimming took 2 bases from V and 8 from J; bases not matched to a gene: 8. CDR1 is MNHEY, CDR2 SVGEGT, per germline. The CDR3 extends over 15 amino acids. CDR3 region: CASSYETSAKDEQFF. The CDR3 region has the DNA TGTGCCAGCAGTTACGAGACTAGCGCTAAAGATGAGCAGTTCTTC.

The table lists this clonotype with many counts. The J gene is TRBJ1-4, the V gene TRBV12-3 or TRBV12-4; D is perhaps TRBD1 (5 bases). CDR3 size: 14 residues. Trimming took off 1 base at V and 7 bases at J, with 10 bases between the two ends. The DNA for the CDR3 is TGTGCCAGCAGTTTAGTCAGGGCGGGTGAAAAACTGTTTTTT. Its translation is CASSLVRAGEKLFF.

The table lists this clonotype with many counts. V gene TRBV7-9 combines with J gene TRBJ1-1; D is unresolved. With 5 bases removed from V and 0 bases from J, the gap between germline ends came to 19 bases. Germline V gene sequence: CDR1 SEHNR, CDR2 FQNEAQ (reference sequence). This CDR3 is built from 17 residues. CDR3 loop: CASSPIFLSPMNTEAFF. Here the CDR3 DNA reads TGTGCCAGCAGCCCTATATTCTTGAGCCCCATGAACACTGAAGCTTTCTTT.

In this sample, this clonotype turned up many times. The chain recombines TRBV20-1 with TRBJ2-3; 9 bases are a match to TRBD2. V lost 1 base to trimming and J lost 4 bases; unmatched junction nucleotides: 6. The V gene's germline CDR1 is DFQATT and CDR2 SNEGSKA (reference sequence). The CDR3 contains 15 residues. CDR3 residues: CSARAGLAFPDTQYF. The CDR3 bases are TGCAGTGCTAGAGCGGGACTAGCATTCCCAGATACGCAGTATTTT.

This clonotype occurred many times. This chain uses TRBV6-5 with TRBJ2-5; a weak D match, TRBD1 (6 bases). CDR1 and CDR2 from the germline V gene are MNHEY and SVGAGI. V was trimmed by 0 bases and J by 5 bases, leaving 10 bases between them. This CDR3 contains 14 residues. Here the CDR3 DNA reads TGTGCCAGCAGTTACTCCCTCAGGGGTGAGACCCAGTACTTC. This gives the protein CASSYSLRGETQYF.

Ten or more counts support this clonotype. The chain employs TRBV5-1 and TRBJ2-3, with TRBD1 as a possible D gene (5 bases). V lost 1 base and J 5 bases, leaving 11 bases between the germline ends. There are 14 residues in the CDR3. Germline V CDR1 and CDR2: SGHRS, YFSETQ. The CDR3 loop reads CASSLSGREDTQYF. CDR3 sequence (DNA): TGCGCCAGCAGCTTGTCGGGCAGGGAAGATACGCAGTATTTT.

The table lists this clonotype with many counts. CDR3 in amino acids: CASSGWANTEAFF. DNA of the CDR3: TGTGCCAGCAGTGGCTGGGCGAACACTGAAGCTTTCTTT. The chain is built from TRBV27 and TRBJ1-1; unclear D gene. Germline V gene sequence: CDR1 MNHEY, CDR2 SMNVEV (reference sequence). Trimming took 5 bases from V and 1 from J, leaving 8 bases between them. CDR3 length: 13 amino acids.

Comments on this clonotype: A read error may explain this, as a much larger clone is one base away. The chain joins TRBV5-1 to TRBJ2-4; D call uncertain. The CDR3 contains 14 residues. Germline V gives CDR1 SGHRS, CDR2 YFSETQ. The CDR3 DNA is TGCGCCAACAGCGCGACAAGTGGCAAAAACATTCAGTACTTC. Translation: CANSATSGKNIQYF.

In its sample, this clonotype was seen once. This chain's CDR3 is CSAKGGPTYGYTF. CDR3 bases: TGCAGTGCTAAGGGGGGACCGACCTATGGCTACACCTTC. This sequence joins TRBV20-1 and TRBJ1-2; possibly TRBD1 for D (6 bases). This CDR3 comprises 13 residues. The germline gives CDR1 DFQATT, CDR2 SNEGSKA (reference sequence). V dropped 4 bases and J dropped 4 bases, with 13 bases sitting between them.

This clonotype was seen a few times. This chain connects TRBV6-1 to TRBJ1-4, with 10 nucleotides matching TRBD1. This CDR3 contains 14 residues. Germline CDR1 MNHNS, CDR2 SASEGT. J gave up 8 bases and V 5 bases, and 5 bases lay outside the gene matches. CDR3 region: CASSRQGATEKLFF. The CDR3 DNA sequence: TGTGCCAGCAGTCGACAGGGGGCGACAGAAAAACTGTTTTTT.